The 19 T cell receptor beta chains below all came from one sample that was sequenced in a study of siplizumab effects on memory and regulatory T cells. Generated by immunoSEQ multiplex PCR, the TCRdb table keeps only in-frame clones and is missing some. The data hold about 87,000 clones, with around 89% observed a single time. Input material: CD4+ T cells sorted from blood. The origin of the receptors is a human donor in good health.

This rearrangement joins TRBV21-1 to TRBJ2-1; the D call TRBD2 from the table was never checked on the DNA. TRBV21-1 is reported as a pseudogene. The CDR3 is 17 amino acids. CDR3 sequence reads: CASSKGTGEIGHNEQFF. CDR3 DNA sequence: TGTGCCAGCAGCAAAGGGACCGGGGAGATCGGACACAATGAGCAGTTCTTC.

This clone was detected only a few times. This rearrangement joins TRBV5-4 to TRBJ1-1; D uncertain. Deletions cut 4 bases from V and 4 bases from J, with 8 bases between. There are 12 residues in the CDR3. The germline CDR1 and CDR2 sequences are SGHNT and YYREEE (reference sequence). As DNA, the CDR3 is TGTGCCAGCAGCCAGTCAGGCACTGAAGCTTTCTTT. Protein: CASSQSGTEAFF.

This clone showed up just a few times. CDR3 amino acids: CASSTGLAGVGETQYF. DNA of the CDR3: TGTGCCAGCAGCACGGGACTAGCGGGAGTCGGGGAGACCCAGTACTTC. The chain combines TRBV7-3 with TRBJ2-5, with TRBD2 identical over 14 bases. Germline lookup yields CDR1 SGHTA and CDR2 FQGTGA. V lost 5 bases to trimming and J lost 5 bases; unmatched junction nucleotides: 7. The CDR3 runs 16 residues.

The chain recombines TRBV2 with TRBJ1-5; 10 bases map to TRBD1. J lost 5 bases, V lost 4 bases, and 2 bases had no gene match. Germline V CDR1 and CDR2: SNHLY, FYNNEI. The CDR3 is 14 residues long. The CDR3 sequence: CASSGTGGDQPQHF. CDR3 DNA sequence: TGTGCCAGCAGTGGGACAGGGGGAGATCAGCCCCAGCATTTT.

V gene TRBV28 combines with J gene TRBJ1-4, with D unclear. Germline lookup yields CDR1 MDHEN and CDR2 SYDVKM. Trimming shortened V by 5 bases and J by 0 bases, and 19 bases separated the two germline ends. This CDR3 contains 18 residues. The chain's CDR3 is CASSPDFSPRATNEKLFF. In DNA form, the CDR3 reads TGTGCCAGCAGTCCAGATTTTAGCCCACGAGCAACTAATGAAAAACTGTTTTTT.

The CDR3 spells CASSLAGGTSTDTQYF. DNA for the CDR3: TGCGCCAGCAGCTTGGCCGGGGGAACTAGCACAGATACGCAGTATTTT. V and J are TRBV5-1 and TRBJ2-3; D may be TRBD2 (6 bases). There are 16 residues in the CDR3. Germline loops: CDR1 SGHRS, CDR2 YFSETQ. V lost 0 bases to trimming and J lost 0 bases, with 11 bases between them.

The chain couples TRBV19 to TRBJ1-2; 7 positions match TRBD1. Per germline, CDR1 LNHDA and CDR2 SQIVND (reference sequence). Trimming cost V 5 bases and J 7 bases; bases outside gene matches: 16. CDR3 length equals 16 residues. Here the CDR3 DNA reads TGTGCCAGTAGTTCAATGGACAGGCCTATAGGGAGTGGCTACACCTTC. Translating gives CASSSMDRPIGSGYTF.

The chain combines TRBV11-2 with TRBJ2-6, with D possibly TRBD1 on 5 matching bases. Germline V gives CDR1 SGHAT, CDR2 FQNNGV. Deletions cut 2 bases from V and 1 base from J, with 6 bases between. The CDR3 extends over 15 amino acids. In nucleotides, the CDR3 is TGTGCCAGCAGCTTAAGGGGATCTGGGGCCAACGTCCTGACTTTC. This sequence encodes CASSLRGSGANVLTF.

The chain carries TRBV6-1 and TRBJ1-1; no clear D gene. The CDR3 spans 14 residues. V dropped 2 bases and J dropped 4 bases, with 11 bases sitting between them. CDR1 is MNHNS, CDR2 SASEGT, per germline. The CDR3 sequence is CASSESGTLTEAFF. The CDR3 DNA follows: TGTGCCAGCAGTGAATCGGGCACTCTCACTGAAGCTTTCTTT.

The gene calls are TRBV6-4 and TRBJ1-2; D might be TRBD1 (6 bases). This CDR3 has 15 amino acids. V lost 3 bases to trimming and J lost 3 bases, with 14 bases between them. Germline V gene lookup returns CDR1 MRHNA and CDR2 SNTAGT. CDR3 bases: TGTGCCAGCAGTGATCGACAGAGGGGGGACTATGGCTACACCTTC. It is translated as CASSDRQRGDYGYTF.

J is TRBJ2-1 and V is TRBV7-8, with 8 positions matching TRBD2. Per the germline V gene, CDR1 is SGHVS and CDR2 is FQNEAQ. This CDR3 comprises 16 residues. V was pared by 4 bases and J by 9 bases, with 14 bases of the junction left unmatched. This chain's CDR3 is CASSSSRGSGNIEQFF. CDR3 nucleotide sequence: TGTGCCAGCAGCTCCTCTCGGGGTAGCGGGAATATTGAGCAGTTCTTC.

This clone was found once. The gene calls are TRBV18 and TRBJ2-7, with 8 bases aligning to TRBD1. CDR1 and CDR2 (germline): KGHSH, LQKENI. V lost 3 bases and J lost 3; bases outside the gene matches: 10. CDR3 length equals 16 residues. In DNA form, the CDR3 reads TGTGCCAGCTCACCGTTTCCGGGACAGGAGATCTACGAGCAGTACTTC. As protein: CASSPFPGQEIYEQYF.

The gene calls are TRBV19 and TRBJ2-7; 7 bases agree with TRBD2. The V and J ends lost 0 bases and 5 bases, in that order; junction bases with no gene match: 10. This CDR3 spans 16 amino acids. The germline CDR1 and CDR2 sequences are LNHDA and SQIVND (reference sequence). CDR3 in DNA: TGTGCCAGTAGTATAGATCCGGCGGGAGTGTACCACGAGCAGTACTTC. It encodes CASSIDPAGVYHEQYF.

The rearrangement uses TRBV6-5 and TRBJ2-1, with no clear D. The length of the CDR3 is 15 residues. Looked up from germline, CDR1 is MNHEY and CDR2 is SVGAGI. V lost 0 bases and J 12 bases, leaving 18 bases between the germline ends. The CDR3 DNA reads TGTGCCAGCAGTTACTCGAGGAGTAATTGGCGCGGGCAGTTCTTC. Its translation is CASSYSRSNWRGQFF.

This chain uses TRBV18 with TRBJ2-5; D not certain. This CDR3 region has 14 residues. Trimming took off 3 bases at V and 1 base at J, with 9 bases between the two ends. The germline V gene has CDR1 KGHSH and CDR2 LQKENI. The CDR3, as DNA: TGTGCCAGCTCACCCGGAGTCGGCCAAGAGACCCAGTACTTC. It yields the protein CASSPGVGQETQYF.

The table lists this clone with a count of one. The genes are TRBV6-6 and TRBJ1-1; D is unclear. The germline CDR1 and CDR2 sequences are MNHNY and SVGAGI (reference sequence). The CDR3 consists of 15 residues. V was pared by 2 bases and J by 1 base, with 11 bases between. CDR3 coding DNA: TGTGCCAGCAGTTACGGATCTCAGAGGAACACTGAAGCTTTCTTT. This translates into CASSYGSQRNTEAFF.

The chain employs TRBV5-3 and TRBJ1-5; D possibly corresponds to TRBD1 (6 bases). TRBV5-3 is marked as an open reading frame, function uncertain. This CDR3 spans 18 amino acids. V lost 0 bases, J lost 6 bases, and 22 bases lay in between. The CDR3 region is CARSLVGVRGRRSQPQHF. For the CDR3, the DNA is TGTGCCAGAAGCTTGGTTGGTGTCAGGGGCCGGAGGAGTCAGCCCCAGCATTTT.

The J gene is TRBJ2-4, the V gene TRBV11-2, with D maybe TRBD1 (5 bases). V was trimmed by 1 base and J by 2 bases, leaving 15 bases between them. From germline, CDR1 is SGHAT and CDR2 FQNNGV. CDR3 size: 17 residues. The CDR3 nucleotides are TGTGCCAGCAGCTTAGTGGGAAGGCGGACACCCAAAAACATTCAGTACTTC. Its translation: CASSLVGRRTPKNIQYF.

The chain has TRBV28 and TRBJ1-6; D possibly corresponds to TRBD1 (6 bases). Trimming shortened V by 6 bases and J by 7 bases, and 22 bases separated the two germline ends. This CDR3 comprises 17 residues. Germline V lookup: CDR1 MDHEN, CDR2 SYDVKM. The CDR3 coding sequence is TGTGCCAGCAGGTCCACGGGGGGACACCCTTCAAATTCACCCCTCCACTTT. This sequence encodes CASRSTGGHPSNSPLHF.